The present TCR beta chain was sequenced within a study of blood T cell repertoires in COVID-19. This CDR3 has 14 amino acids. Germline CDR1 and CDR2: MNHNY and SVGAGI (reference sequence). Trimming cost V 0 bases and J 0 bases, with 5 bases left between them. The protocol was immunoSEQ multiplex PCR, while the TCRdb copy is restricted to in-frame clones and leaves out a portion. The data show some 53,000 clones, over 75% seen once. The specimen was peripheral blood. This sequence was found in a human donor with active COVID-19. The donor label of this sample is uncertain. The V gene is TRBV6-6, the J gene TRBJ2-5; no reliable D call. The CDR3 reads CASSYSEYQETQYF. CDR3 sequence (DNA): TGTGCCAGCAGTTACTCTGAGTACCAAGAGACCCAGTACTTC.